This TCR beta chain was sequenced for a study of T-cell reconstitution after alpha-beta-depleted transplantation in children. Study-wide results and limits: Where some patients showed high TCRbeta diversity at day 60, it came from recipient T cells and thymic progenitors that had survived.

Construction of the TCRbeta library involved unique molecular identifiers. From the PCR reads, TCRdb called clonotypes with MiXCR, one entry per CDR3 protein. Seen here are 450,000 to 700,000 distinct CDR3 sequences, roughly a quarter observed once, and the top ten hold around a third. This clonotype was picked up a small number of times. Its antigen is not identified. The CDR3 runs to 13 residues. V lost 7 bases and J 4 bases, leaving 12 bases between the germline ends. This receptor was identified in a boy younger than two with Wiskott-Aldrich syndrome, due to receive a stem cell transplant. J is TRBJ2-3 and V is TRBV12-3 or TRBV12-4; D possibly corresponds to TRBD2 (6 bases). The material was PBMCs, obtained before TCRalphabeta/CD19-depleted stem cell transplant. For the CDR3, the DNA is TGTGCCAGCAATCGACTAGTGCCAGATACGCAGTATTTT. It is translated as CASNRLVPDTQYF.